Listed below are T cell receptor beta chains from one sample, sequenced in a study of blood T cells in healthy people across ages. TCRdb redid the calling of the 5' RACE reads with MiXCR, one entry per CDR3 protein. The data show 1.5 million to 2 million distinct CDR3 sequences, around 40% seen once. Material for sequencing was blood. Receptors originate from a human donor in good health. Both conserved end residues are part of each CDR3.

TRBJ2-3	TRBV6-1	CASSEVSQGAAYSTDTQYF
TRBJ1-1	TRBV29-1	CSVERARNTEAFF
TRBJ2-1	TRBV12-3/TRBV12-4	CASSPRGAYISYNEQFF
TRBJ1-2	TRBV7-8	CASSLTRGARGYTF
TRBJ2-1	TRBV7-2	CASSPGQGDEQFF
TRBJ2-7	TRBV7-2	CASSSRALLGEQYF
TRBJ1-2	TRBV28	CASSSGTGGFYGYTF
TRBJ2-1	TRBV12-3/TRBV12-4	CASRLAGPTGEQFF
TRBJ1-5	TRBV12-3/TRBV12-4	CASSFWNSKQPQHF
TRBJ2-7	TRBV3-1	CASSQEPGRPWDEQYF
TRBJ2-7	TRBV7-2	CASSPAGGSYYEQYF
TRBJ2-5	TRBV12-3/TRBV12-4	CASSPDRGLQKETQYF
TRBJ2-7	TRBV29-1	CSVVGTGSTYEQYF
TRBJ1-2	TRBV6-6	CASSLGERGGYTF
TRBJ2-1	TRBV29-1	CSVVSSGLYNEQFF
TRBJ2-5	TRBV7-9	CASSLGSGGGRETQYF
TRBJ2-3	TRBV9	CASSSAKPPGGLIEATQYF
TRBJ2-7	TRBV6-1	CASRRQVITYEQYF
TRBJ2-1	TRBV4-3	CASSQGLAGGLYNEQFF
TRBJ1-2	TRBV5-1	CASSLEIGGRDYGYTF
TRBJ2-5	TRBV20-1	CSASLVQTQYF
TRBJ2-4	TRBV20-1	CSARGRGAKNIQYF
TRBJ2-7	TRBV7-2	CASSLAGGAPSEQYF
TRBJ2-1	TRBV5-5	CASSLGSTSGGYNEQFF
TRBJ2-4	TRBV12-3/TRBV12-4	CASSPPGLAGGGEQYF
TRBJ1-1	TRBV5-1	CASSLGPGGSDTEAFF
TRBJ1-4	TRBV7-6	CASGLAPGATNEKLFF
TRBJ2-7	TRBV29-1	CSVGREDEQYF
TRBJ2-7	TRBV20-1	CSAVTRLSYEQYF
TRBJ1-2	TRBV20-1	CSARERDRGIGYTF
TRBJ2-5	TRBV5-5	CASSPRQGDETQYF
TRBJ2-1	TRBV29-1	CSVGPSSYNEQFF
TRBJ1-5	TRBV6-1	CAGSEAMGRPNQPQHF
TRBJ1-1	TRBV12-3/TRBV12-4	CASSFGGITEAFF
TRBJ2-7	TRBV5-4	CASSRTGGLSSYEQYF
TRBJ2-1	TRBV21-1	CARRGAGPYNEQFF
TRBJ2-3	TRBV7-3	CASSPGLAGGMDTQYF
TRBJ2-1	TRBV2	CASRRDSLSYNEQFF
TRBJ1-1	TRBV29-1	CSVAQRRLMTEAFF
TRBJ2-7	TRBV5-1	CASSPGQGGDYEQYF
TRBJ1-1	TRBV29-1	CSVLRGGRAFF